These 9 T cell receptor beta chains were sequenced from one sample in a study of CD8 T cells in ankylosing spondylitis. TCRdb called the 5' RACE reads again in MiXCR, with one record for every CDR3 protein. The sample consists of about 240,000 distinct CDR3 sequences, about 10% of them appearing once. The sample consisted of blood, either unsorted or a sorted T cell fraction (not recorded which). The receptors here all came from a male donor with ankylosing spondylitis or in good health (not recorded which).

This clonotype was recorded a few times. The chain is built from TRBV7-9 and TRBJ2-1, with 8 nucleotides matching TRBD2. CDR1 is SEHNR and CDR2 is FQNEAQ in the germline V gene (reference sequence). Unmatched junction bases numbered 7, after V lost 6 bases and J lost 0 bases. This CDR3 is built from 16 residues. The CDR3, as DNA: TGTGCCAGCAGTCCCCCGGGGGGGAGCTCCTACAATGAGCAGTTCTTC. Amino acid sequence: CASSPPGGSSYNEQFF.

V gene TRBV29-1 combines with J gene TRBJ2-3; TRBD2 matches 8 bases. Germline trimming cut 5 bases from V and 3 bases from J; bases unmatched to any gene: 13. CDR3 length: 16 amino acids. Germline assignment: CDR1 SQVTM and CDR2 ANQGSEA. The CDR3 loop reads CSVQGSGGGLTDTQYF. For the CDR3, the DNA is TGCAGCGTTCAGGGCTCCGGGGGGGGCCTAACAGATACGCAGTATTTT.

On this clonotype itself: Possible read error: a much larger clone is one base away. V usage is TRBV10-3 and J usage is TRBJ1-1; TRBD1 matches at 7 bases. CDR1 and CDR2 from the germline V gene are ENHRY and SYGVKD. This CDR3 comprises 12 residues. Unmatched junction bases numbered 4, after V lost 0 bases and J lost 12 bases. The CDR3 loop reads CAISESPGQPFF. The CDR3 bases are TGTGCCATCAGTGAGTCCCCGGGACAGCCTTTCTTT.

This clonotype was recorded many times. The chain carries TRBV20-1 and TRBJ2-3; D unresolved. The ends were cut back, 6 bases at V and 2 bases at J, with 15 bases in the middle. Germline values: CDR1 DFQATT, CDR2 SNEGSKA (reference sequence). The CDR3 length is 14 residues. The CDR3 loop is CSASLPLDTDTQYF. CDR3 DNA: TGCAGTGCCTCCTTACCCTTAGACACAGATACGCAGTATTTT.

This clonotype was seen many times. This chain uses TRBV5-1 with TRBJ1-6; possible D gene TRBD1, 5 bases. V lost 5 bases and J lost 7, with 7 bases in between. The CDR3 is 12 amino acids. In germline, CDR1 is SGHRS, CDR2 YFSETQ. DNA for the CDR3: TGCGCCAGCAGTTGGGACAATTCACCCCTCCACTTT. Translation: CASSWDNSPLHF.

This clonotype was detected a few times. The chain combines TRBV7-9 with TRBJ1-1; possible D gene TRBD1, 5 bases. Trimming stripped 1 base from V and 2 bases from J, with 11 bases between. CDR1 is SEHNR and CDR2 is FQNEAQ in the germline V gene (reference sequence). This CDR3 region has 15 residues. This CDR3 is CASSLVKTANTEAFF. As DNA, the CDR3 is TGTGCCAGCAGCTTAGTAAAGACAGCCAACACTGAAGCTTTCTTT.

This clonotype was found many times. The V and J genes are TRBV21-1 and TRBJ2-1. TRBV21-1 is a documented pseudogene. The CDR3 sequence is 9 residues long. The CDR3 sequence: CASSNEQFF. The CDR3 nucleotides read TGTGCCAGCAGCAATGAGCAGTTCTTC.

This clonotype was seen a few times. Its ends do not fully match the called genes, so a read error is possible. The chain uses TRBV20-1 and TRBJ2-4, with 7 bases matching TRBD1. The CDR3 runs 16 residues. Looked up from germline, CDR1 is DFQATT and CDR2 is SNEGSKA (reference sequence). CDR3 loop: CSARGSGQLAKNIQYF. The CDR3 region has the DNA TGCAGCGCTAGAGGCTCGGGACAGTTAGCCAAAAACATTCAGTACTTC.

V gene TRBV18 combines with J gene TRBJ2-7; 7 bases fit TRBD1. V was pared by 6 bases and J by 5 bases, with 13 bases of the junction left unmatched. The CDR3 has 15 amino acids. CDR1 and CDR2 from the germline V gene are KGHSH and LQKENI. Written as DNA, the CDR3 is TGTGCCAGCTCCAGACAGGGATTATTAGCCAACGAGCAGTACTTC. Protein product: CASSRQGLLANEQYF.